Here is one T cell receptor beta chain with its context. Its antigen is undetermined. This specimen belongs to a study of response to subunit inactivated influenza vaccine. One entry per CDR3 protein results from TCRdb running MiXCR on the RT-PCR reads. The sample lists about 500,000 distinct CDR3 sequences, approximately 15% occurring once. Study-level findings and limits: That few new T cells are recruited by each seasonal influenza vaccination was the authors' suggestion.

V lost 8 bases to trimming and J lost 1 base; unmatched junction nucleotides: 7. The CDR3 has 14 residues. The germline CDR1 and CDR2 sequences are ENHRY and SYGVKD. The chain couples TRBV10-3 to TRBJ1-2, with 7 bases that match TRBD1. This sequence originates from a man aged 45 to 70 who received an inactivated influenza vaccine. The sequencing used CD4+ T cells sorted from PBMCs, collected 23 months after vaccination. Here the CDR3 DNA reads TGTGCCATCGGGGGACAGACTATTAACTATGGCTACACCTTC. Its translation: CAIGGQTINYGYTF.